The 29 T cell receptor beta chains reported below all come from one sample, sequenced in a study of metastatic and nonmetastatic thyroid tumors. Patients had received no treatment of any kind before thyroid surgery. TCRdb re-processed the PCR reads through MiXCR. The sample comprises tens of thousands of clones, less than 25% of which are singletons, and over 2% rests with the top ten. The sample comprised blood. The origin of the receptors is a female donor with papillary thyroid cancer or a benign thyroid nodule (not recorded which). Some clones in this sample may be carry-over from other donors' samples.

The chain recombines TRBV2 with TRBJ2-1; perhaps TRBD1 as D (6 bases). With 2 bases removed from V and 7 bases from J, the gap between germline ends came to 18 bases. Germline CDR1 SNHLY, CDR2 FYNNEI. The CDR3 length is 16 residues. The CDR3 here is CASSEQVQGQGNEQFF. CDR3 nucleotide sequence: TGTGCCAGCAGTGAACAGGTACAGGGCCAGGGAAATGAGCAGTTCTTC.

This clone was picked up many times. A junction end diverges from the germline sequence, so it may reflect a read error. This chain links TRBV3-1 with TRBJ2-2; the match to TRBD1 covers 10 bases. The CDR3 loop spans 16 amino acids. The germline V gene encodes CDR1 LGHDT and CDR2 YNNKEL (reference sequence). The CDR3: CASSQPPGTGAGEPFF. CDR3 DNA: TGTGCCAGCAGCCAACCCCCCGGGACAGGGGCCGGGGAGCCGTTTTTT. Full variable domain (remainder filled in from reference TRBV3-1 and TRBJ2-2): DTAVSQTPKYLVTQMGNDKSIKCEQNLGHDTMYWYKQDSKKFLKIMFSYNNKELIINETVPNRFSPKSPDKAHLNLHINSLELGDSAVYFCASSQPPGTGAGEPFFGEGSRLTVL.

There are many counts of this clone. The chain couples TRBV15 to TRBJ2-1, with TRBD2 matching over 7 bases. The trim removed 4 bases at V and 10 bases at J, leaving 10 bases unmatched. Per the germline V gene, CDR1 is LNHNV and CDR2 is YYDKDF (reference sequence). The CDR3 sequence is 14 residues long. The chain's CDR3 is CATSNRLAWEEQFF. The CDR3, as DNA: TGTGCCACCAGCAACCGACTAGCTTGGGAGGAGCAGTTCTTC. Variable domain in full (rest from reference TRBV15 and TRBJ2-1): DAMVIQNPRYQVTQFGKPVTLSCSQTLNHNVMYWYQQKSSQAPKLLFHYYDKDFNNEADTPDNFQSRRPNTSFCFLDIRSPGLGDTAMYLCATSNRLAWEEQFFGPGTRLTVL.

This clone was recorded at least ten times. This rearrangement joins TRBV11-2 to TRBJ1-4, with unresolved D. Germline-derived CDR1 and CDR2 are SGHAT and FQNNGV. The CDR3 spans 14 residues. The V and J ends lost 3 bases and 7 bases respectively, with 12 bases between them. Here the CDR3 reads CASSLGIRTEKLFF. The CDR3 nucleotides are TGTGCCAGCAGCTTGGGGATTCGGACTGAAAAACTGTTTTTT.

This clone was seen repeatedly, ten times or more. The chain has TRBV29-1 and TRBJ2-7; TRBD2 matches at 8 bases. The CDR3 is 14 amino acids. V shed 5 bases, J shed 6 bases, and the junction held 12 bases outside the gene matches. The germline V gene encodes CDR1 SQVTM and CDR2 ANQGSEA. CDR3 nucleotide sequence: TGCAGCGTTCGGGGGGGCCCCCAGGGTGCCGAGCAGTACTTC. This codes for CSVRGGPQGAEQYF.

This chain links TRBV12-3 or TRBV12-4 with TRBJ2-7; maybe TRBD2 (6 bases). The CDR3 totals 15 residues. V was cut by 5 bases and J by 2 bases, with 16 bases left in between. CDR3 loop: CASSDRDFSTYEQYF. The CDR3 DNA is TGTGCCAGCAGTGATCGGGACTTTTCTACCTACGAGCAGTACTTC.

Judged by abundance, this clone is medium-sized. This sequence joins TRBV12-3 or TRBV12-4 and TRBJ2-7; TRBD1 aligns across 10 bases. V was clipped by 4 bases and J by 10 bases; unmatched bases: 13. The CDR3 spans 15 residues. CDR3 nucleotide sequence: TGTGCCAGCAGTTCTCGGACAGGGGGGGGACAGGTTCAGTACTTC. It translates to CASSSRTGGGQVQYF.

This clone was recorded many times. The chain recombines TRBV7-9 with TRBJ2-3; a weak D match, TRBD1 (5 bases). This CDR3 region has 14 residues. Between the trimmed V and J ends, which lost 5 bases and 2 bases, there was a span of 11 bases. Germline loops: CDR1 SEHNR, CDR2 FQNEAQ (reference sequence). In DNA, the CDR3 is TGTGCCAGCAGCCCGACAGCCACCACAGATACGCAGTATTTT. Its translation: CASSPTATTDTQYF.

The rearrangement uses TRBV5-1 and TRBJ2-1; possibly TRBD2 for D (6 bases). The CDR3 loop spans 13 amino acids. The ends were cut back, 4 bases at V and 7 bases at J, with 12 bases in the middle. CDR1 SGHRS and CDR2 YFSETQ come from the germline V gene. This chain's CDR3 is CASSPGSRNEQFF. CDR3 DNA: TGCGCCAGCAGCCCCGGGAGCCGTAATGAGCAGTTCTTC.

This clone was detected ten times or more. This sequence joins TRBV19 and TRBJ2-3; 8 nucleotides agree with TRBD2. Germline trimming cut 5 bases from V and 2 bases from J; bases unmatched to any gene: 6. Looked up from germline, CDR1 is LNHDA and CDR2 is SQIVND (reference sequence). The CDR3 is 15 residues long. CDR3: CASSRGREDTDTQYF. The CDR3 coding sequence is TGTGCCAGTAGTCGGGGGCGGGAGGACACAGATACGCAGTATTTT.

At least ten counts were recorded for this clone. The chain uses TRBV13 and TRBJ2-2; D perhaps matches TRBD2 (6 bases). Germline V gene sequence: CDR1 PRHDT, CDR2 FYEKMQ (reference sequence). V lost 10 bases and J lost 5, with 17 bases in between. This CDR3 has 14 residues. CDR3 residues: CATEGGGPTGELFF. The CDR3 DNA reads as TGTGCCACGGAGGGCGGAGGGCCAACCGGGGAGCTGTTTTTT.

This clone occurred a few times. J is TRBJ1-2 and V is TRBV7-9, with no clear D. The CDR3 runs to 12 residues. Trimming cost V 2 bases and J 5 bases, with 6 bases left between them. Germline-derived CDR1 and CDR2 are SEHNR and FQNEAQ (reference sequence). As DNA, the CDR3 is TGTGCCAGCAGCTTAAAAGAGTATGGCTACACCTTC. Residues: CASSLKEYGYTF. The full variable domain, its missing parts supplied by reference TRBV7-9 and TRBJ1-2, is DTGVSQNPRHKITKRGQNVTFRCDPISEHNRLYWYRQTLGQGPEFLTYFQNEAQLEKSRLLSDRFSAERPKGSFSTLEIQRTEQGDSAMYLCASSLKEYGYTFGSGTRLTVV.

In the case of this clone: Without the conserved terminal phenylalanine or tryptophan, this CDR3 likely stems from a read error. V and J are TRBV2 and TRBJ2-1; TRBD2 aligns across 8 bases. Per the germline V gene, CDR1 is SNHLY and CDR2 is FYNNEI. The V segment lost 6 bases and the J segment 6 bases; nucleotides outside the gene matches: 10. CDR3 length: 15 amino acids. CDR3 sequence: CASSPKREPINEQFV. CDR3 nucleotide sequence: TGTGCCAGCAGCCCCAAGCGGGAGCCCATCAATGAGCAGTTCGTC.

Ten or more counts support this clone. The V and J genes are TRBV15 and TRBJ1-1; D gene ambiguous. Trimming removed 1 base from V and 2 bases from J, with 8 bases in between. The germline V gene has CDR1 LNHNV and CDR2 YYDKDF (reference sequence). CDR3 length equals 14 residues. The chain's CDR3 is CATSRGRGNTEAFF. The CDR3 nucleotides are TGTGCCACCAGCAGAGGTCGGGGAAACACTGAAGCTTTCTTT. Combining the CDR3 with reference TRBV15 and TRBJ1-1 gives the whole variable domain DAMVIQNPRYQVTQFGKPVTLSCSQTLNHNVMYWYQQKSSQAPKLLFHYYDKDFNNEADTPDNFQSRRPNTSFCFLDIRSPGLGDTAMYLCATSRGRGNTEAFFGQGTRLTVV.

This clone was seen many times. This chain joins TRBV7-3 and TRBJ2-1, with a tentative D call TRBD1 (5 bases). There are 15 residues in the CDR3. Germline V gene lookup returns CDR1 SGHTA and CDR2 FQGTGA. Trimming cost V 5 bases and J 0 bases, with 11 bases left between them. The CDR3 loop is CASSIGVSSYNEQFF. CDR3 in DNA: TGTGCCAGCAGCATAGGGGTCAGCTCCTACAATGAGCAGTTCTTC.

This clone was seen a handful of times. The gene calls are TRBV2 and TRBJ1-6, with D perhaps matching TRBD1 (5 bases). This CDR3 comprises 15 residues. CDR1 is SNHLY and CDR2 is FYNNEI in the germline V gene. V lost 1 base, J lost 11 bases, and 15 bases lay in between. CDR3 DNA sequence: TGTGCCAGCAGTGAAGACGCTCAGGGTTTAGCACCCCTCCACTTT. Its protein is CASSEDAQGLAPLHF.

Many counts were recorded for this clone. This may be a read error, as it is one base from a much larger clone. The gene calls are TRBV4-1 and TRBJ2-1; TRBD2 aligns across 7 bases. The CDR3 loop spans 13 amino acids. The V gene end was trimmed by 10 bases and the J gene end by 4 bases; junction bases not matched to a gene: 7. Germline CDR1 MGHRA, CDR2 YSYEKL. The CDR3 region has the DNA TGCGCCACCACTAGCGAGAGTTACAATGAGCAGTTCTTC. This codes for CATTSESYNEQFF.

Many counts were recorded for this clone. J is TRBJ2-5 and V is TRBV18; D gene uncertain. Germline-derived CDR1 and CDR2 are KGHSH and LQKENI. V was cut by 3 bases and J by 2 bases, with 10 bases left in between. This CDR3 is 14 amino acids long. This chain's CDR3 is CASSPPGFQETQYF. Written as DNA, the CDR3 is TGTGCCAGCTCACCTCCCGGGTTTCAAGAGACCCAGTACTTC.

The chain uses TRBV30 and TRBJ1-2, with 10 bases aligning to TRBD1. Germline V gene data show CDR1 as GTSNPN and CDR2 as SVGIG (reference sequence). J lost 6 bases, V lost 8 bases, and 9 bases had no gene match. The CDR3 length is 13 residues. CDR3 residues: CAHEGDRGNGYTF. CDR3 coding DNA: TGTGCCCATGAGGGGGACAGGGGCAATGGCTACACCTTC.

This clone was observed a few times. A much larger clone differs from this one at a single base, so this may be a read error. This specimen includes other DNA sequences encoding the same CDR3. J is TRBJ1-5 and V is TRBV28; possible D gene TRBD1, 5 bases. V lost 6 bases and J lost 6, with 18 bases in between. There are 15 residues in the CDR3. Germline-derived CDR1 and CDR2 are MDHEN and SYDVKM. CDR3 region: CASSTGAGGVQPQHF. DNA of the CDR3: TGTGCCAGCAGCACCGGGGCAGGTGGCGTTCAGCCCCAGCATTTT.

The sample holds many counts of this clone. In the same sample, other DNA sequences code for this CDR3. This chain connects TRBV24-1 to TRBJ2-5; a possible D gene is TRBD2 (5 bases). The CDR3 totals 15 residues. V gave up 3 bases and J gave up 4 bases, with 14 bases separating them. The V gene's germline CDR1 is KGHDR and CDR2 SFDVKD. The CDR3 sequence: CATSDPGPGRETQYF. The CDR3 DNA sequence: TGTGCCACCAGTGATCCCGGGCCTGGGAGAGAGACCCAGTACTTC.

The V and J genes are TRBV30 and TRBJ2-3; the match to TRBD2 covers 8 bases. There are 13 residues in the CDR3. Germline V gene sequence: CDR1 GTSNPN, CDR2 SVGIG (reference sequence). Trimming took 6 bases from V and 4 from J; bases not matched to a gene: 6. CDR3: CACKAGVADTQYF. The DNA for the CDR3 is TGTGCCTGTAAAGCGGGAGTGGCAGATACGCAGTATTTT.

This clone was counted only a few times. V gene TRBV5-4 combines with J gene TRBJ2-3; the match to TRBD1 covers 10 bases. Trimming took 2 bases from V and 4 from J; bases not matched to a gene: 4. This CDR3 contains 15 residues. Looked up from germline, CDR1 is SGHNT and CDR2 is YYREEE (reference sequence). CDR3 nucleotide sequence: TGTGCCAGCAGCTTCCAGACAGGGGGCTCAGATACGCAGTATTTT. Encoded protein: CASSFQTGGSDTQYF. The whole variable domain, filled in from reference TRBV5-4 and TRBJ2-3, reads ETGVTQSPTHLIKTRGQQVTLRCSSQSGHNTVSWYQQALGQGPQFIFQYYREEENGRGNFPPRFSGLQFPNYSSELNVNALELDDSALYLCASSFQTGGSDTQYFGPGTRLTVL.

This clone was recorded at least ten times. The chain joins TRBV7-9 to TRBJ2-4; no reliable D call. The CDR3 sequence is 13 residues long. Looked up from germline, CDR1 is SEHNR and CDR2 is FQNEAQ (reference sequence). The V end was cut by 3 bases, the J end by 8 bases, with 11 bases between. This CDR3 reads CASSFGMVDIQYF. CDR3 sequence (DNA): TGTGCCAGCAGCTTTGGGATGGTAGACATTCAGTACTTC.

This clone was seen repeatedly, ten times or more. This chain connects TRBV20-1 to TRBJ2-1; D possibly matches TRBD1 or TRBD2 (6 bases each). With 0 bases removed from V and 7 bases from J, the gap between germline ends came to 19 bases. The CDR3 extends over 16 amino acids. Germline lookup yields CDR1 DFQATT and CDR2 SNEGSKA (reference sequence). The CDR3 loop reads CSARDELGGRENEQFF. The DNA of the CDR3 is TGCAGTGCTAGAGATGAGTTAGGGGGGCGTGAGAATGAGCAGTTCTTC.

At least ten counts were recorded for this clone. V and J are TRBV19 and TRBJ1-5; a weak D match, TRBD1 (6 bases). Per the germline V gene, CDR1 is LNHDA and CDR2 is SQIVND (reference sequence). CDR3 length: 14 amino acids. V was trimmed by 7 bases and J by 7 bases, leaving 17 bases between them. The CDR3 DNA follows: TGTGCCAGTAAGACGGGACAAGGGGACCAGCCCCAGCATTTT. Its translation: CASKTGQGDQPQHF.

This chain connects TRBV5-1 to TRBJ2-5; TRBD2 aligns across 8 bases. V gave up 1 base and J gave up 2 bases; unmatched junction bases: 4. CDR3 length: 15 amino acids. CDR1 and CDR2 from the germline V gene are SGHRS and YFSETQ. This CDR3 reads CASSLTSGTQETQYF. The CDR3 DNA sequence: TGCGCCAGCAGCTTGACTAGCGGAACACAAGAGACCCAGTACTTC. Together with reference TRBV5-1 and TRBJ2-5, the CDR3 gives the full variable domain: KAGVTQTPRYLIKTRGQQVTLSCSPISGHRSVSWYQQTPGQGLQFLFEYFSETQRNKGNFPGRFSGRQFSNSRSEMNVSTLELGDSALYLCASSLTSGTQETQYFGPGTRLLVL.

The V call is TRBV6-1, the J call TRBJ1-1; D is possibly TRBD1 (5 bases). Germline CDR1 and CDR2: MNHNS and SASEGT. The V end was cut by 5 bases, the J end by 5 bases, with 18 bases between. The CDR3 runs to 15 residues. The CDR3, as DNA: TGTGCCAGCAGTCCTACCTGGGGGGGGAGAACTGAAGCTTTCTTT. It codes for CASSPTWGGRTEAFF.

A remark on this clone: A much larger clonotype is one base distant, so this may be a read error. This specimen includes other DNA sequences encoding the same CDR3. The chain joins TRBV5-6 to TRBJ2-5, with D perhaps matching TRBD1 or TRBD2 (5 bases each). The CDR3 covers 13 residues. CDR1 SGHDT and CDR2 YYEEEE come from the germline V gene. Trimming shortened V by 7 bases and J by 3 bases, and 13 bases separated the two germline ends. The CDR3 bases are TGTGCCAGCGGGACCAGACGCGAAGAGACCCAGTACTTC. Its translation is CASGTRREETQYF.